This TCR beta chain was captured in a study of T-cell reconstitution after alpha-beta-depleted transplantation in children (dated by TCRdb to between 2015 and 2016). About the full investigation: Using TCR repertoire profiling, the study followed T-cell immune reconstitution in a quantitative way in children after TCRalphabeta/CD19-depleted allogeneic hematopoietic cell transplantation.

Libraries came from PCR. Sequencer: Illumina HiSeq 2500. TCR library preparation used molecular barcoding, with unique molecular identifiers applied to normalize quantification of the TCRbeta repertoire. TCRdb's own reprocessing of the public reads used fastp at Q25 and MiXCR and kept productive beta chains. CDR3 protein sequences are deduplicated, and each keeps its most common genes and DNA. Within this sample are some 100,000 distinct CDR3 sequences, with around a sixth of them counted one time only. The ten largest make up around 20% of the sample. Sample treatment or condition, as interpreted from the label and publication: allogeneic hematopoietic cell transplantation with graft depleted of TCRalphabeta T cells and CD19 B cells. The transplant recipients were children given TCRalphabeta/CD19-depleted allogeneic hematopoietic cell grafts. What the research found in general, with its limitations: In some patients, the high TCRbeta diversity seen at day 60 was put down to recipient T cells and intrathymic progenitors that had survived conditioning. Over the following months the frequencies of hyperexpanded clones went down, and after one year T-cell counts and TCRbeta diversity were mostly credited to newly produced T cells. The apparently early alphabetaT-cell count recovery about two months after transplant was reportedly dependent on only several hundred rapidly expanded clones derived from non-depleted graft cells.

Trimming takes 3 bases off V and 4 bases off J; junction bases not matched to a gene: 9. Sequences DFQATT (CDR1) and SNEGSKA (CDR2) are obtained from the germline V gene (reference sequence). Reading from cysteine to phenylalanine, the CDR3 counts 16 amino acids. Only the CDR3 part of the read is kept: 48 bases, read in frame from the first base. This clonotype was counted only a few times. Its antigen is still unknown. Nothing much larger sits one base from this clone, and base qualities are not available. The sequence derives from a male patient aged 2-15 years who had a stem cell transplant for acute lymphoblastic leukemia, so the T cells may come from the graft donor. The sample was PBMCs, mostly from graft donor cells, taken 180 days after TCRalphabeta/CD19-depleted stem cell transplant. The chain links TRBV20-1 with TRBJ2-6, and TRBD2 aligns with 7 junction nucleotides. The CDR3 reads CSASPSGVYGANVLTF. The DNA sequence is given as TGCAGTGCTAGTCCCAGCGGGGTATACGGGGCCAACGTCCTGACTTTC.